This T cell receptor (beta chain) was captured by sequencing in a study of read filtering for tumor transcriptome and immune sequencing. Findings and limits, study-wide: Correlation between methods rose after single-read clonotypes were removed.

This library used 300 to 450 ng RNA and molecular barcoded adaptors spanning alpha/delta and beta/gamma chains. TCRdb re-derived calls from the reads in MiXCR, one entry per CDR3 protein. The sample has 20,000 to 25,000 distinct CDR3 sequences, roughly an eighth seen once. This clonotype was counted only a few times. Its antigen remains unidentified. Germline CDR1 MNHNS, CDR2 SASEGT. The CDR3 covers 15 residues. The junction had 5 bases not matched to a gene; V was cut back by 2 bases and J by 5 bases. The chain links TRBV6-1 to TRBJ2-1, with 8 nucleotides matching TRBD2. The sample comprised a population of CD138-negative cells sorted from bone marrow. The receptor comes from a donor aged 40 or over with multiple myeloma. This CDR3 reads CASSEQGSGNNEQFF. The CDR3 region has the DNA TGTGCCAGCAGTGAACAAGGTAGCGGGAACAATGAGCAGTTCTTC.